Reported below is one T cell receptor beta chain. This record belongs to a study of beta chain features in type 1 diabetes. Sequencing targeted expressed TCRB transcripts, as all isolated RNA had been reverse transcribed. Profiled with immunoSEQ multiplex PCR; TCRdb holds only in-frame clones, not every one. The table records just over 600,000 clones, about 14% of them present only once. This receptor was identified in a man between 18 and 35 years old in good health. The source material was naive CD4+ T cells from blood.

The CDR3 DNA reads TGTGCCAGCAGTACACAGGGAGGGAACACTGAAGCTTTCTTT. It codes for CASSTQGGNTEAFF. The rearrangement links TRBV2 to TRBJ1-1, with a tentative D call TRBD1 (6 bases). V shed 5 bases and J shed 1 base, with 11 bases lying between them. Germline assignment: CDR1 SNHLY and CDR2 FYNNEI. The CDR3 extends over 14 amino acids.